These 22 T cell receptor beta chains were all obtained from the same sample, sequenced in a study of blood T cell repertoires in COVID-19 (dated by TCRdb to 2019 to 2021). Library preparation used the immunoSEQ multiplex PCR assay. Drawn from immuneACCESS, this table holds only the in-frame rearrangements with V and J called that TCRdb kept. Clones are partly lost; checked studies trace under half to an unresolved V gene and leave the rest unexplained. The sample yields fewer than 150,000 clones; 75% to 90% were counted once. The ten largest clones take up 3% to 4.5% of the sample. Sequenced material: PBMCs or T cells enriched from blood (not recorded which). The receptors come from a man aged 50-60 years in a cohort exposed to, infected with or recovered from COVID-19 (not recorded which).

The genes are TRBV27 and TRBJ2-7; TRBD2 is a possible D gene (5 bases). V was clipped by 5 bases and J by 6 bases, with 11 bases between them. This CDR3 region has 12 residues. Germline V CDR1 and CDR2: MNHEY, SMNVEV (reference sequence). This CDR3 is CASSTIGVEQYF. CDR3 in DNA: TGTGCCAGCAGTACGATCGGGGTCGAGCAGTACTTC.

This clone appeared once. V usage is TRBV5-1 and J usage is TRBJ1-4; D is perhaps TRBD1 (6 bases). This CDR3 comprises 16 residues. CDR1 SGHRS and CDR2 YFSETQ come from the germline V gene. V lost 0 bases to trimming and J lost 3 bases, with 12 bases between them. CDR3 DNA sequence: TGCGCCAGCAGCTTGGCGGCGAACAGGGCTAATGAAAAACTGTTTTTT. Its translation: CASSLAANRANEKLFF.

The chain links TRBV29-1 to TRBJ1-2; 11 bases align to TRBD1. The ends lost 3 bases at V and 7 bases at J; junction bases unmatched: 4. The CDR3 totals 13 residues. CDR1 is SQVTM, CDR2 ANQGSEA, per germline. CDR3 residues: CSVEDRGLGGYTF. CDR3 nucleotides: TGCAGCGTTGAGGACAGGGGGCTTGGTGGCTACACCTTC. The full variable domain, its missing parts supplied by reference TRBV29-1 and TRBJ1-2, is SAVISQKPSRDICQRGTSLTIQCQVDSQVTMMFWYRQQPGQSLTLIATANQGSEATYESGFVIDKFPISRPNLTFSTLTVSNMSPEDSSIYLCSVEDRGLGGYTFGSGTRLTVV.

The rearrangement uses TRBV3-1 (or the pseudogene TRBV3-2) and TRBJ2-7; 9 nucleotides agree with TRBD2. The germline gives CDR1 LGHDT, CDR2 YNNKEL (reference sequence). Trimming removed 4 bases from V and 0 bases from J; junction bases left unmatched: 7. CDR3 length: 16 amino acids. CDR3 residues: CASSPGPSGASYEQYF. The CDR3 coding sequence is TGTGCCAGCAGCCCGGGCCCTAGCGGGGCCTCCTACGAGCAGTACTTC.

J is TRBJ2-3 and V is TRBV13, with 10 bases fitting TRBD2. The CDR3 extends over 17 amino acids. Germline trimming cut 0 bases from V and 4 bases from J; bases unmatched to any gene: 7. Per the germline V gene, CDR1 is PRHDT and CDR2 is FYEKMQ (reference sequence). The CDR3 DNA is TGTGCCAGCAGCTTAGGGTACGGGACTAGCGTCGCAGATACGCAGTATTTT. Translated, it gives CASSLGYGTSVADTQYF.

The chain uses TRBV2 and TRBJ1-3, with D hard to call. This CDR3 is built from 15 residues. Germline V gene sequence: CDR1 SNHLY, CDR2 FYNNEI. The V gene lost 6 bases and the J gene lost 0 bases, with 12 bases spanning the gap. The CDR3 is CASRREQSSGNTIYF. The CDR3 DNA reads as TGTGCCAGCAGGCGGGAGCAGAGCTCTGGAAACACCATATATTTT.

The V gene is TRBV4-1, the J gene TRBJ2-2; no reliable D call. Deletions cut 4 bases from V and 7 bases from J, with 10 bases between. The CDR3 loop spans 13 amino acids. The germline gives CDR1 MGHRA, CDR2 YSYEKL. The CDR3 nucleotides read TGCGCCAGCAGCCTCCGAGCCCACGGGGAGCTGTTTTTT. Residues: CASSLRAHGELFF.

This clone has just a few counts. The V call is TRBV19, the J call TRBJ2-5, with D perhaps matching TRBD1 (6 bases). The V gene lost 0 bases and the J gene lost 3 bases, with 11 bases spanning the gap. CDR3 length: 15 amino acids. Germline values: CDR1 LNHDA, CDR2 SQIVND (reference sequence). The CDR3, as DNA: TGTGCCAGTAGTATAGATTTGTGGACAGAAGAGACCCAGTACTTC. Translation gives CASSIDLWTEETQYF.

The chain is built from TRBV2 and TRBJ1-2, with TRBD1 matching over 8 bases. The germline V gene encodes CDR1 SNHLY and CDR2 FYNNEI. Losses at the gene ends were 6 bases for V and 6 bases for J; bases not matched to a gene: 9. The CDR3 totals 14 residues. The CDR3 loop reads CASRGTGAVDGYTF. CDR3 bases: TGTGCCAGCAGGGGGACAGGAGCTGTTGATGGCTACACCTTC.

This chain connects TRBV19 to TRBJ1-2, with D unresolved. This CDR3 region has 14 residues. V was shortened by 6 bases and J by 3 bases, with 14 bases between the two germline ends. Germline V gene lookup returns CDR1 LNHDA and CDR2 SQIVND (reference sequence). For the CDR3, the DNA is TGTGCCAGTAGCTCCACCCCTGAGGACTATGGCTACACCTTC. Protein sequence: CASSSTPEDYGYTF.

The chain uses TRBV6-5 and TRBJ1-2; 7 nucleotides agree with TRBD1. CDR1 is MNHEY and CDR2 is SVGAGI in the germline V gene. Germline trimming cut 5 bases from V and 4 bases from J; bases unmatched to any gene: 4. The CDR3 length is 13 residues. This chain's CDR3 is CASSTWDSYGYTF. The CDR3, as DNA: TGTGCCAGCAGTACCTGGGACAGCTATGGCTACACCTTC.

The rearrangement uses TRBV5-1 and TRBJ2-3; the match to TRBD2 covers 10 bases. The CDR3 contains 16 residues. Germline V gene data show CDR1 as SGHRS and CDR2 as YFSETQ. The V segment lost 2 bases and the J segment 0 bases; nucleotides outside the gene matches: 3. The chain's CDR3 is CASSFMTSGSTDTQYF. The DNA for the CDR3 is TGCGCCAGCAGCTTCATGACTAGCGGGAGCACAGATACGCAGTATTTT.

The chain recombines TRBV5-1 with TRBJ1-4; no clear D gene. The CDR3 is 14 amino acids. The germline CDR1 and CDR2 sequences are SGHRS and YFSETQ. V shed 1 base and J shed 3 bases, with 7 bases lying between them. This CDR3 is CASSLRASNEKLFF. In DNA form, the CDR3 reads TGCGCCAGCAGCTTGCGCGCCTCTAATGAAAAACTGTTTTTT.

The genes are TRBV19 and TRBJ1-5; TRBD1 matches at 7 bases. V lost 1 base and J lost 1; bases outside the gene matches: 4. The CDR3 contains 16 residues. Germline CDR1 reads LNHDA; CDR2 reads SQIVND (reference sequence). Here the CDR3 DNA reads TGTGCCAGTAGTATAGCGGGACAGAACAGCAATCAGCCCCAGCATTTT. Its translation: CASSIAGQNSNQPQHF.

This chain uses TRBV21-1 with TRBJ2-2; the D call TRBD2 from the table was never checked on the DNA. TRBV21-1 represents a pseudogene. The CDR3 spans 12 residues. This CDR3 reads CAAGGAAGELFF. The CDR3 DNA follows: TGTGCCGCGGGGGGGGCGGCCGGGGAGCTGTTTTTT.

The chain employs TRBV5-1 and TRBJ1-4, with D unresolved. Germline assignment: CDR1 SGHRS and CDR2 YFSETQ. The CDR3 loop spans 13 amino acids. Trimming took 3 bases from V and 0 from J, leaving 3 bases between them. CDR3: CASSSATNEKLFF. CDR3 sequence (DNA): TGCGCCAGCAGCTCGGCAACTAATGAAAAACTGTTTTTT. Full variable domain (outside the CDR3, taken from reference TRBV5-1 and TRBJ1-4): KAGVTQTPRYLIKTRGQQVTLSCSPISGHRSVSWYQQTPGQGLQFLFEYFSETQRNKGNFPGRFSGRQFSNSRSEMNVSTLELGDSALYLCASSSATNEKLFFGSGTQLSVL.

The CDR3 loop is CAWSARDRYNSPLHF. CDR3 nucleotide sequence: TGTGCCTGGAGTGCCCGGGACAGATATAATTCACCCCTCCACTTT. This chain joins TRBV30 and TRBJ1-6; 7 nucleotides agree with TRBD1. Trimming at V came to 1 base and at J to 4 bases, leaving 4 bases not matched to a gene. Per germline, CDR1 GTSNPN and CDR2 SVGIG (reference sequence). This CDR3 region has 15 residues.

The gene calls are TRBV12-5 and TRBJ1-1; D is unclear. V gave up 6 bases and J gave up 3 bases, with 11 bases separating them. The CDR3 spans 13 residues. Per germline, CDR1 LGHNT and CDR2 FRNRAP. CDR3 bases: TGTGCTAGTGGCGGGAGGGTAGACACTGAAGCTTTCTTT. Translation: CASGGRVDTEAFF.

This chain joins TRBV28 and TRBJ2-1; a weak D match, TRBD1 (5 bases). The germline gives CDR1 MDHEN, CDR2 SYDVKM. CDR3 size: 14 residues. V was cut by 3 bases and J by 4 bases, with 10 bases left in between. CDR3 nucleotide sequence: TGTGCCAGCAGTTTGGAGACAGTATACAATGAGCAGTTCTTC. It codes for CASSLETVYNEQFF.

V usage is TRBV27 and J usage is TRBJ2-3, with TRBD2 identical over 7 bases. V shed 8 bases and J 1 base; nucleotides not matched to a gene: 15. The germline gives CDR1 MNHEY, CDR2 SMNVEV (reference sequence). This CDR3 is built from 17 residues. The CDR3 DNA is TGTGCCAGCGGCGTAGCGGGCGCCTACGATCGCACAGATACGCAGTATTTT. It specifies CASGVAGAYDRTDTQYF.

The J gene is TRBJ2-4, the V gene TRBV6-2 or TRBV6-3; no clear D. The V gene's germline CDR1 is MNHEY and CDR2 SVGEGT. The CDR3 has 11 amino acids. Trimming shortened V by 3 bases and J by 15 bases, and 12 bases separated the two germline ends. The CDR3 coding sequence is TGTGCCAGCAGTTATAGTAGTACGCGGTACTTC. Residues: CASSYSSTRYF.

The chain is built from TRBV30 and TRBJ2-7; 7 bases match TRBD1. J gave up 3 bases and V 1 base, and 0 bases lay outside the gene matches. CDR1 and CDR2 (germline): GTSNPN, SVGIG (reference sequence). The CDR3 spans 12 residues. This CDR3 reads CAWSGTGYEQYF. The CDR3 DNA reads as TGTGCCTGGAGTGGGACAGGCTACGAGCAGTACTTC.